This TCR beta chain was recorded in a study of cytomegalovirus exposure and HLA in healthy donors (dated by TCRdb to 2015 to 2018). With regard to the full study: According to an earlier analysis of around 600 of the donors, 150 million to 200 million T cells yielded over 90 million unique TCR beta sequences and around 280 Gb of sequence data. Approximately 310 gigabases of sequencing data and 78 million or so unique TCR sequences were included in an early release covering 550 to 650 HLA-typed donors. The genetic ancestry cluster associated with self-reported Caucasian donors included around four fifths of the roughly 400 genotyped donors. The study aimed to test whether signatures of past pathogen exposure could be identified by cataloging public T cell receptors. The study used immunosequencing to profile the T cell repertoires of approximately 630 subjects and linked those repertoires to cytomegalovirus serostatus. Along with the roughly 610-subject first cohort, a separate validation cohort of over a hundred different subjects was used. To predict cytomegalovirus infection status, the study brought together high-throughput TCR immunosequencing, statistical association of individual TCRs with disease status, and machine learning. A later analysis re-examined previously published TCR beta repertoires from 610 or so donors and added high-resolution HLA genotyping to investigate patterns of TCR occurrence. The later analysis used no new phenotypic data to find candidate immune exposures, relying instead on TCR beta sequences and their occurrence across donors. An earlier analysis of nearly 600 of the donors applied high-throughput TCR beta sequencing to assess whether each TCR beta V gene segment acted as functional or pseudogenic. Donor age, sex, ethnicity and CMV serostatus were compiled together with the repertoire data. Genome-wide SNP genotypes for about 65% of the roughly 670 donors were used in a later genetic analysis, which treated that subset as a discovery cohort. All discovery cohort repertoires had been generated on a single sequencing platform. Both class I and class II loci were covered by HLA typing, at four-digit resolution. The number of donors typed differed by locus, with roughly 629-640 for A, B, C, DRB1 and DQB1, more than 500 for DQA1, approximately 570 for DPA1, and some 450 for DPB1. Five DR-DQ haplotypes were handled as single units for association and clustering because linkage in the cohort was strong. On average, around 240,000 unique TCR beta nucleotide sequences were sequenced per donor among about 400 genotyped donors of the cohort, with approximately 18% of those sequences being non-productive.

The cohort was made up of 500 to 800 healthy bone marrow donors. At the time of sampling, every cohort member was nominally healthy, though immune exposures that went unrecorded were likely present. Of the 650 to 750 cohort members, about 280 had positive CMV serostatus and 350 to 450 had negative CMV serostatus, and CMV serostatus was not recorded for the donor. A peripheral blood sample was collected from each donor, and TCR beta sequencing was performed on peripheral blood mononuclear cells. Genomic DNA extraction from the blood cell samples was performed with the Qiagen DNeasy Blood Extraction Kit. The study at large found these results: Most TCR sequences were seen in very few donors, while some public TCRs were found in many individuals. The sequencing pipeline was judged likely to have produced a cluster of highly shared sequence variants as a technical artifact. The study gave a list of under 200 TCR beta chains associated with cytomegalovirus. The presence/absence analyses assumed that sequencing depth was roughly uniform across donors, and that assumption may not be true. Linkage disequilibrium might explain the correlated functional status among segregating V segments, but an unknown experimental factor could not be excluded. A few of the identified cytomegalovirus-associated TCR beta chains were confirmed in vitro to be specific for cytomegalovirus antigens. A further reported finding was that TCR beta sequences accurately predicted the HLA-A and HLA-B alleles for most subjects in the first cohort. The classifier was reported to diagnose cytomegalovirus status with high specificity and sensitivity in both the original and validation cohorts. According to a later analysis, parvovirus B19, influenza, CMV and Epstein-Barr virus appeared linked to several top co-occurrence clusters. Compared with the approximately 720-donor mean, donors in an Asian-associated ancestry cluster had fewer N-insertions in productive TCRs, according to a later genetic analysis. The cohort was sequenced for TCR beta chains only, and without alpha or paired-chain data the features that could be detected were limited. For the cohort, immune exposure information was limited to CMV serostatus. In a later genetic analysis, a missense DCLRE1C variant was associated with V-gene and J-gene trimming of TCR beta chains, and the association was replicated in an independent cohort. According to a later analysis, most CMV-associated TCR beta chains appeared to be HLA-restricted, and the HLA associations seemed to be driven largely by CMV exposure. A later analysis found that TCR association rates varied across HLA loci, with DRB1 alleles showing the most associated TCRs and HLA-C alleles the fewest. Some IMGT-functional V segments, including TRBV6-2 and TRBV6-3, could not be distinguished by the 87-base-pair reads and were therefore excluded. Broadly in line with IMGT annotations, most TCR beta V segments showed up in productive rearrangements about 87% or about 30% of the time in an earlier analysis of approximately 640 of the donors. Assigning TCR associations to individual alleles was difficult when HLA alleles, especially DR and DQ, strongly co-occurred. The authors suggested that the approach could potentially be extended to other disease states and immunological phenotypes. Specific HLA alleles were associated with some 15,000 TCR beta sequences at a false discovery rate of 0.05 in a later analysis. Because HLA typing was missing for some donors at each locus, association tests included only the typed subset. In a later analysis, HLA-associated TCR beta chains showed more clonal expansion and lower generation probabilities than non-associated chains that were equally common. About 17 rarely observed V segments, including chromosome 9 orphons, were excluded from the earlier analysis of about 610 of the donors because counts were too low.

Trimming takes 8 bases from V and 4 bases from J, and the germline ends sit 20 bases apart. The germline V gene gives CDR1 as SGHTA and CDR2 as FQGNSA. Measured from the cysteine to the phenylalanine, the CDR3 is 15 residues long. The only DNA kept is the CDR3, 45 bases in frame from the first base. Points on this clone: What this receptor recognizes is not known. Nothing much larger sits one base from this clone, and base qualities are not available.

Library construction relied on the immunoSEQ multiplex PCR assay. For the multiplex PCR, a mixture combining 60 forward primers for TCR Vbeta segments and 13 reverse primers for TCR Jbeta segments was used. The CDR3 region of rearranged TCR beta genes was amplified from genomic DNA with a multiplex PCR assay. On the Illumina HiSeq System, the amplified TCR beta libraries were sequenced as 87-base-pair reads. On the study's bioinformatics: A later analysis tallied roughly 80 million unique TCR beta chains across the approximately 670 repertoires, and some 10 million of those chains were shared by two or more donors. Raw reads were error-corrected and collapsed into unique sequences by a nearest-neighbor algorithm in which closely related sequences were merged to remove PCR and sequencing errors. CDR3 sequences were aligned to IMGT reference sequences to assign V, D and J gene segments. For a sequence to be retained, a match of at least six nucleotides was required to both a V gene segment and a J gene segment. A rearrangement was called productive if the CDR3 had no stop codons and remained in frame with V and J, and every other rearrangement was called non-productive. Following IMGT convention, CDR3 was defined as the stretch from the second conserved V-encoded cysteine to the conserved J-encoded phenylalanine. The earlier analysis of about 590 of the donors excluded sequences that lacked an unambiguous match to a single V gene segment. An earlier analysis of 587 of the donors called V segments functional above 56.7% productive rearrangements and segregating when the between-donor standard deviation exceeded 5%. To diagnose cytomegalovirus status from the catalog of TCR beta chain sequences, a statistical classification framework was built. In a later analysis, TCR nucleotide sequences were compared against IMGT/GENE-DB human TR gene sequences so that V and J genes could be assigned. Using the TCRdist pipeline, a later analysis assigned CDR3 sequences along with most-parsimonious VDJ recombination scenarios. A later analysis defined each TCR beta chain by its CDR3 amino acid sequence plus V-gene family, and excluded reads lacking a unique V-gene family. A later analysis removed 450 to 600 highly shared, low-generation-probability nucleotide sequences to deal with suspected cross-contamination and a sequencing artifact. In a later analysis, a clonal expansion index was calculated for each public chain from normalized within-repertoire ranks of inferred template counts. A later analysis computed generation probabilities with a VDJ recombination model fitted to out-of-frame rearrangements, and checked the results against IGoR. In a later analysis, hypergeometric tests were used to score TCR-TCR, TCR-HLA and TCR-CMV co-occurrence, with a repertoire-size bias correction applied to TCR pairs. A later analysis estimated false discovery rates by permuting HLA or CMV assignments 20 times. In a later analysis, co-occurring TCRs were grouped using DBSCAN, and TCRdist sequence similarity was added for clustering within HLA-allele-positive subsets. For co-occurrence clustering, repertoires with fewer than 30,000 or more than 120,000 public chains were excluded, along with five repertoires with anomalous nucleotide sharing. TCRdb provides this immuneACCESS table in a form limited to in-frame rearrangements. Some clones are lacking; in checked studies, under half of them reflect an unresolved V gene, and why the rest are absent is not known. V and J calls and clone size follow that table, whereas D and trimming were derived from the DNA. The sample contains about 94,000 clones, approximately 80% of them found a single time. The ten most abundant clones make up under 13% of the sample.

The receptor chain draws on TRBV7-2 and TRBJ1-2; the D region possibly corresponds to TRBD1 (6 bases align). This TCR was sampled from a human donor in good health. Sequencing was carried out using PBMCs. CDR3 region: CASSLPWGQSYGYTF. The nucleotides read TGTGCCAGCTCCCTCCCCTGGGGGCAGTCCTATGGCTACACCTTC.